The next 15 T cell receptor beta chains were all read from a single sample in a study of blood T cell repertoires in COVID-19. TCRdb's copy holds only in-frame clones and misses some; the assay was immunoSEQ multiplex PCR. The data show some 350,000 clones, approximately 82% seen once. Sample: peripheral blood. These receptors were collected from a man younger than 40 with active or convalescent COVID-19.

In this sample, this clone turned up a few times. CDR3 DNA: TGTGCCAGTAGTATAGGGGGTCGGGATAAATTCTTT. Translating it yields CASSIGGRDKFF. The genes are TRBV19 and TRBJ1-1; no definite D call. CDR3 size: 12 residues. Germline V lookup: CDR1 LNHDA, CDR2 SQIVND (reference sequence). V lost 1 base to trimming and J lost 14 bases, with 14 bases between them. The variable domain in full, completed from reference TRBV19 and TRBJ1-1, reads DGGITQSPKYLFRKEGQNVTLSCEQNLNHDAMYWYRQDPGQGLRLIYYSQIVNDFQKGDIAEGYSVSREKKESFPLTVTSAQKNPTAFYLCASSIGGRDKFFGQGTRLTVV.

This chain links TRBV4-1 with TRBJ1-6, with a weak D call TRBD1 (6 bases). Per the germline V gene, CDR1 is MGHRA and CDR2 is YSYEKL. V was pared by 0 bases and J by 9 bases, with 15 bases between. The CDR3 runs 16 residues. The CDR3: CASSQDRTQGVSPLHF. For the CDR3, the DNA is TGCGCCAGCAGCCAAGATCGTACACAGGGAGTTTCACCCCTCCACTTT.

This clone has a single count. The CDR3 reads CASSFGGRPQHF. The CDR3, as DNA: TGTGCCAGCAGTTTTGGGGGCCGCCCCCAGCATTTT. The V call is TRBV12-3 or TRBV12-4, the J call TRBJ1-5, with D tentatively TRBD1 (6 bases). V shed 3 bases and J shed 10 bases, with 10 bases lying between them. CDR3 size: 12 residues.

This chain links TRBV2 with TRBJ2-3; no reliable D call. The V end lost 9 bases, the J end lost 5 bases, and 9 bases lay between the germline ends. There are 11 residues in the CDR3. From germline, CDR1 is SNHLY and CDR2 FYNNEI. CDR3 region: CARLVLDTQYF. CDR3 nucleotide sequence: TGTGCCAGACTCGTGTTAGATACGCAGTATTTT.

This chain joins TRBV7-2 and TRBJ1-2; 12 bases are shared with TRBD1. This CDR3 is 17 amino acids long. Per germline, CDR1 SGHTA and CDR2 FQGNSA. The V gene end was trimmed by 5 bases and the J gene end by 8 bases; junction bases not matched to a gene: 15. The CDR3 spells CASSILTGTGGSGGYTF. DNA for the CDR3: TGTGCCAGCAGCATTCTTACCGGGACAGGGGGCTCGGGCGGCTACACCTTC.

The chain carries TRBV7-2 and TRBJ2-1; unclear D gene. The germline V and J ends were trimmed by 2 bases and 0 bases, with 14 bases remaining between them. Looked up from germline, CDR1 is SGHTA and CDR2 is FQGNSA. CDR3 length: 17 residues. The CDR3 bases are TGTGCCAGCAGCTTATTACCTCCAGGTAGCTCCTACAATGAGCAGTTCTTC. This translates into CASSLLPPGSSYNEQFF.

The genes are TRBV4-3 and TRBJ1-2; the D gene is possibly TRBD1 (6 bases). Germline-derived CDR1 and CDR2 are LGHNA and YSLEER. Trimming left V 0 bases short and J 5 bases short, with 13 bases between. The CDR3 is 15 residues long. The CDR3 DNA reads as TGCGCCAGCAGCCAAGAACCTGACAGGCTATATGGCTACACCTTC. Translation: CASSQEPDRLYGYTF.

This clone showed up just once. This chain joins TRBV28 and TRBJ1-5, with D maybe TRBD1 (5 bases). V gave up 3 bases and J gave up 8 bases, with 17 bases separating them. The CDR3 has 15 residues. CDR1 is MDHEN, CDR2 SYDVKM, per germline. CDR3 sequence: CASSFSGTSKKPQHF. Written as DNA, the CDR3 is TGTGCCAGCAGTTTCTCCGGGACTTCCAAGAAGCCCCAGCATTTT.

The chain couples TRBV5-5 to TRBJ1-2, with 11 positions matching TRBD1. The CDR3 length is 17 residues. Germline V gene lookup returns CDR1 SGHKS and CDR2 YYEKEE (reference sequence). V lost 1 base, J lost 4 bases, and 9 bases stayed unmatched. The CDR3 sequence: CASSLQGTGGLPYGYTF. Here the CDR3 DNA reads TGTGCCAGCAGCTTGCAGGGGACAGGGGGACTGCCCTATGGCTACACCTTC.

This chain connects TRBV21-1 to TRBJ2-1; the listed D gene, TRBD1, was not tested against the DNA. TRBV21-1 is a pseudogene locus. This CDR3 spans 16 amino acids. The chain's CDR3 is CASSTEDSRLYNEQFF. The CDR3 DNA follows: TGTGCCAGCAGCACGGAGGACAGCCGGCTTTACAATGAGCAGTTCTTC.

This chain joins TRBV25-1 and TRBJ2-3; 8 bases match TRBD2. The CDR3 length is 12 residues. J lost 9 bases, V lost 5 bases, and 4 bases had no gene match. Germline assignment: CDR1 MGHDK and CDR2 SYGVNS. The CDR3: CASSYGLATQYF. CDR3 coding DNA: TGTGCCAGCAGTTATGGACTAGCAACGCAGTATTTT.

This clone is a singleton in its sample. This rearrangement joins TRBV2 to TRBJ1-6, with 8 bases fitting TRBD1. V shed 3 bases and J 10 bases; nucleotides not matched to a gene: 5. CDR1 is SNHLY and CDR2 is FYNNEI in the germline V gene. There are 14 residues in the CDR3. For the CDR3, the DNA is TGTGCCAGCAGTGACAGGGGGCGAGAGTCACCCCTCCACTTT. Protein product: CASSDRGRESPLHF.

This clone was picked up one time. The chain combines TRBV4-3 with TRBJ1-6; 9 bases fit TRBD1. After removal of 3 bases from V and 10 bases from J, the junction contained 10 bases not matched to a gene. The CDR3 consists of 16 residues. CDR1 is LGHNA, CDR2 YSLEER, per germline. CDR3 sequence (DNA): TGCGCCAGCAGCCAGGATGGGACAGGGCGAGGATCACCCCTCCACTTT. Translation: CASSQDGTGRGSPLHF.

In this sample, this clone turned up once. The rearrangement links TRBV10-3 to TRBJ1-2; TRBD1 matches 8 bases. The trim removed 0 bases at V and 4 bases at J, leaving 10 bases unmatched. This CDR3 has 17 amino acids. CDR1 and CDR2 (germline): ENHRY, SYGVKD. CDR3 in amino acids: CAISESGRGPTLYGYTF. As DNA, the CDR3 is TGTGCCATCAGTGAGTCGGGCAGGGGGCCTACTCTCTATGGCTACACCTTC.

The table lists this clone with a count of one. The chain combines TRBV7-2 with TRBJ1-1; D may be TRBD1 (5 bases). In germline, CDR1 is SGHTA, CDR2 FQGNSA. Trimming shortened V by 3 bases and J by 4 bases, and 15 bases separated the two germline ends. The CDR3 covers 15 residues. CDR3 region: CASSFSGGGTTEAFF. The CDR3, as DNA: TGTGCCAGCAGCTTTAGCGGGGGAGGGACCACTGAAGCTTTCTTT.